This T cell receptor beta chain is drawn from a study of beta chain features in type 1 diabetes. Background on the study: Patient and healthy donor groups were alike in age, gender and cell yields. Findings of the study overall: Patients with type 1 diabetes showed fewer VDJ junction insertions and more deletions. Type 1 diabetes patients had TCRB CDR3s that were shorter (moderately but significantly so) in all four CD4+ subsets.

One heparinised blood draw averaging roughly 100 mL was given by each donor. Sequencing targeted expressed TCRB transcripts, as all isolated RNA had been reverse transcribed. The data were produced by immunoSEQ multiplex PCR, yet TCRdb's version contains in-frame clones alone and is incomplete. The sample lists a few hundred thousand clones, 15% to 20% occurring once. This clone showed up just a few times. The antigen remains undetermined. V was pared by 3 bases and J by 3 bases, with 6 bases of the junction left unmatched. CDR1 is SGHRS and CDR2 is YFSETQ in the germline V gene. The CDR3 contains 14 residues.

The rearrangement uses TRBV5-1 and TRBJ2-7; 7 bases align to TRBD1. The sequencing input was naive CD4+ T cells from blood. The TCR sequence derives from a woman younger than 30 in good health. CDR3 coding DNA: TGCGCCAGCAGCTACCGGGACAGCGTCTACGAGCAGTACTTC. Its protein is CASSYRDSVYEQYF. Drawing the rest from reference TRBV5-1 and TRBJ2-7, the complete variable domain is KAGVTQTPRYLIKTRGQQVTLSCSPISGHRSVSWYQQTPGQGLQFLFEYFSETQRNKGNFPGRFSGRQFSNSRSEMNVSTLELGDSALYLCASSYRDSVYEQYFGPGTRLTVT.